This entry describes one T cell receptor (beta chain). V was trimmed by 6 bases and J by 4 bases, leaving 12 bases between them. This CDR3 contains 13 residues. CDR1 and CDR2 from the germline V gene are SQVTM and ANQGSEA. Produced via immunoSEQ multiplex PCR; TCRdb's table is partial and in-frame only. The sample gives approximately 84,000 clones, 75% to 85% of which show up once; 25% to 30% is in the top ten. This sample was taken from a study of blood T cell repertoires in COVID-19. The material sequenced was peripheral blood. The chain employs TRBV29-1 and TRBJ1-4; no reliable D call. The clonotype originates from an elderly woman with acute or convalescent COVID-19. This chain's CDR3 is CSVAGGYNEKLFF. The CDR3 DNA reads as TGCAGCGTCGCCGGAGGCTATAATGAAAAACTGTTTTTT.